This T cell receptor (beta chain) was found in a study of cytomegalovirus exposure and HLA in healthy donors. Study-wide results and limits: Specific recognition of CMV antigens was confirmed in vitro for a few chains (all CMV-associated). TCR clusters originating in the first cohort tended to co-occur in the 120 validation repertoires, according to a later analysis.

This clone was found once. What it binds is not known. This table comes from immunoSEQ multiplex PCR, and its TCRdb copy is limited to in-frame clones, with some not included. The sample lists about 130,000 clones, approximately 84% seen once, with 25% to 30% in the top ten. The donors were members of the validation cohort, which comprised around 110 subjects and was separate from the first cohort of 730 or so subjects. V dropped 1 base and J dropped 0 bases, with 7 bases sitting between them. The germline V gene encodes CDR1 SGHTA and CDR2 FQGNSA. The CDR3 length is 15 residues. Input material: PBMCs. The receptor's source is a man aged 25-45 years in good health and CMV-seropositive. The gene calls are TRBV7-2 and TRBJ1-5; D gene unclear. CDR3 protein: CASSLDDFSNQPQHF. CDR3 DNA sequence: TGTGCCAGCAGCTTAGATGACTTTAGCAATCAGCCCCAGCATTTT.